These 21 T cell receptor beta chains originate from one sample sequenced in a study of regulatory T cells in long-lasting Graves disease. TCR beta libraries were built with iRepertoire HTBI primers and Arm-PCR of CDR3 regions. TCRdb analysed the multiplex PCR reads with MiXCR anew, one entry per CDR3 protein. The repertoire consists of 360,000 or so distinct CDR3 sequences, with 16% occurring once and the leading ten covering about 27%. Sample time point: newly diagnosed GD, antithyroid drugs for less than 3 months. RNA isolated from PBMCs was used to make the TCR library. A further study also used this sample, focusing on T cells in Graves' hyperthyroidism and ophthalmopathy.

The specimen was peripheral blood mononuclear cells (PBMCs), collected at new diagnosis, from a patient treated with antithyroid drugs. The receptors were gathered from a man aged 40-49 years with Graves disease.

This clonotype was found many times. The chain is built from TRBV14 and TRBJ1-1; possibly TRBD1 for D (5 bases). Trimming removed 1 base from V and 3 bases from J, with 12 bases in between. The CDR3 loop spans 15 amino acids. Germline V gives CDR1 SGHDN, CDR2 FVKESK. CDR3 DNA: TGTGCCAGCAGCCAAGGGAGGGGAGGGTACACTGAAGCTTTCTTT. Amino acid sequence: CASSQGRGGYTEAFF. Full variable domain (remainder filled in from reference TRBV14 and TRBJ1-1): EAGVTQFPSHSVIEKGQTVTLRCDPISGHDNLYWYRRVMGKEIKFLLHFVKESKQDESGMPNNRFLAERTGGTYSTLKVQPAELEDSGVYFCASSQGRGGYTEAFFGQGTRLTVV.

This clonotype was seen ten or more times. The chain carries TRBV2 and TRBJ2-7; 14 nucleotides agree with TRBD2. Germline lookup yields CDR1 SNHLY and CDR2 FYNNEI. CDR3 length: 15 amino acids. V was pared by 3 bases and J by 7 bases, with 5 bases of the junction left unmatched. CDR3 region: CASSETSGGAEEQYF. The CDR3 DNA is TGTGCCAGCAGTGAGACTAGCGGGGGGGCCGAAGAGCAGTACTTC.

This clonotype was counted many times. The V call is TRBV3-1, the J call TRBJ1-1, with a tentative D call TRBD1 (5 bases). This CDR3 comprises 15 residues. Trimming pared 4 bases from V and 3 bases from J, leaving 15 bases between. Germline lookup yields CDR1 LGHDT and CDR2 YNNKEL (reference sequence). CDR3 amino acids: CASSPRETADTEAFF. CDR3 nucleotide sequence: TGTGCCAGCAGCCCAAGAGAGACAGCAGACACTGAAGCTTTCTTT.

The genes are TRBV5-5 and TRBJ2-5; TRBD1 matches at 7 bases. Germline CDR1 and CDR2: SGHKS and YYEKEE (reference sequence). Trimming cost V 4 bases and J 2 bases; bases outside gene matches: 8. CDR3 length equals 15 residues. The CDR3, as DNA: TGTGCCAGCAGCGTCGACAGGGTCGGACAAGAGACCCAGTACTTC. Its protein product is CASSVDRVGQETQYF.

The V and J genes are TRBV20-1 and TRBJ2-7, with D tentatively TRBD1 or TRBD2 (5 bases each). Germline V lookup: CDR1 DFQATT, CDR2 SNEGSKA (reference sequence). The length of the CDR3 is 13 residues. V gave up 1 base and J gave up 5 bases, with 12 bases separating them. The CDR3 loop reads CSARGGVRNEQYF. The CDR3 nucleotides read TGCAGTGCTAGAGGAGGGGTGCGGAACGAGCAGTACTTC.

For this clonotype: One end of the junction does not line up with germline, which may come from a read error. The chain has TRBV11-2 and TRBJ2-2, with D possibly called TRBD1 or TRBD2 (6 bases each). The germline gives CDR1 SGHAT, CDR2 FQNNGV. The CDR3 contains 13 residues. Here the CDR3 reads CASSPWGAGKLFF. The CDR3 DNA sequence: TGTGCCAGCAGCCCCTGGGGGGCCGGGAAGCTGTTTTTT.

In its sample, this clonotype was seen many times. The CDR3 loop is CASSRAGGGAEQFF. The CDR3 region has the DNA TGTGCCAGCAGCCGAGCGGGCGGGGGGGCGGAGCAGTTCTTC. The V and J genes are TRBV27 and TRBJ2-1; 9 nucleotides agree with TRBD2. The CDR3 is 14 amino acids. J gave up 10 bases and V 6 bases, and 10 bases lay outside the gene matches. Germline V gene data show CDR1 as MNHEY and CDR2 as SMNVEV (reference sequence).

This chain links TRBV30 with TRBJ1-6; D is unclear. The V and J ends lost 1 base and 10 bases respectively, with 20 bases between them. From germline, CDR1 is GTSNPN and CDR2 SVGIG (reference sequence). CDR3 length: 16 amino acids. The CDR3 sequence is CAWSEAFLSRRSPLHF. The CDR3 bases are TGTGCCTGGAGTGAGGCTTTCCTGTCCAGGCGGTCACCCCTCCACTTT.

This clonotype came up a few times. The J gene is TRBJ2-3, the V gene TRBV24-1; 9 bases fit TRBD2. V dropped 9 bases and J dropped 0; count of bases not matched to a gene: 9. This CDR3 has 16 amino acids. Germline CDR1 reads KGHDR; CDR2 reads SFDVKD. The CDR3 reads CATGGGSGGSTDTQYF. The CDR3 DNA is TGTGCCACCGGGGGGGGTAGCGGGGGAAGCACAGATACGCAGTATTTT.

This clonotype was counted at least ten times. The chain combines TRBV18 with TRBJ2-2; D call uncertain. V gave up 0 bases and J gave up 6 bases, with 8 bases separating them. The CDR3 totals 14 residues. Germline V gene data show CDR1 as KGHSH and CDR2 as LQKENI. The CDR3, as DNA: TGTGCCAGCTCACCACCGAGTTTCTCCGGGGAGCTGTTTTTT. Translation gives CASSPPSFSGELFF.

This clonotype was seen a handful of times. The chain carries TRBV29-1 and TRBJ1-5; no reliable D call. The germline V gene has CDR1 SQVTM and CDR2 ANQGSEA. CDR3 size: 15 residues. Trimming removed 0 bases from V and 1 base from J, with 10 bases in between. The CDR3 bases are TGCAGCGTTGAAGAGTGTGTATGCAGCAATCAGCCCCAGCATTTT. Protein sequence: CSVEECVCSNQPQHF.

The table lists this clonotype with many counts. This rearrangement joins TRBV3-1 to TRBJ1-1, with D possibly TRBD1 on 6 matching bases. The CDR3 covers 12 residues. CDR1 and CDR2 (germline): LGHDT, YNNKEL (reference sequence). V lost 1 base and J 6 bases, leaving 6 bases between the germline ends. CDR3 DNA sequence: TGTGCCAGCAGCCAAGGGACAGCTGAAGCTTTCTTT. It codes for CASSQGTAEAFF.

This clonotype was detected ten times or more. The rearrangement links TRBV9 to TRBJ2-6; D is unresolved. The V gene lost 4 bases and the J gene lost 0 bases, with 8 bases spanning the gap. Germline lookup yields CDR1 SGDLS and CDR2 YYNGEE. This CDR3 has 15 residues. The CDR3 spells CASSPMSSGANVLTF. The CDR3 DNA reads TGTGCCAGCAGCCCTATGAGCTCTGGGGCCAACGTCCTGACTTTC.

Many counts were recorded for this clonotype. The genes are TRBV5-1 and TRBJ2-3, with a weak D call TRBD2 (6 bases). Trimming shortened V by 0 bases and J by 1 base, and 18 bases separated the two germline ends. Germline V gene lookup returns CDR1 SGHRS and CDR2 YFSETQ. CDR3 length equals 18 residues. CDR3 sequence (DNA): TGCGCCAGCAGCTTGGAAATTGACCCAGGAGGGGGCACAGATACGCAGTATTTT. It translates to CASSLEIDPGGGTDTQYF.

This clonotype was counted between two and nine times. The chain has TRBV28 and TRBJ1-2; no clear D gene. The V gene's germline CDR1 is MDHEN and CDR2 SYDVKM. CDR3 length equals 13 residues. Trimming stripped 3 bases from V and 3 bases from J, with 8 bases between. In DNA form, the CDR3 reads TGTGCCAGCAGTTTCCCGGTAGACTATGGCTACACCTTC. Translating gives CASSFPVDYGYTF.

This clonotype was seen at least ten times. The chain joins TRBV6-1 to TRBJ2-5, with D uncertain. The germline V and J ends were trimmed by 8 bases and 1 base, with 17 bases remaining between them. Germline CDR1 is MNHNS and CDR2 is SASEGT. The CDR3 is made up of 15 amino acids. The chain's CDR3 is CASQMGSPIQETQYF. The CDR3 DNA reads as TGTGCCAGCCAAATGGGGTCTCCTATCCAAGAGACCCAGTACTTC.

This clonotype turned up a few times. V gene TRBV28 combines with J gene TRBJ1-6, with TRBD1 matching over 7 bases. CDR1 is MDHEN and CDR2 is SYDVKM in the germline V gene. Trimming took 5 bases from V and 6 from J; bases not matched to a gene: 7. This CDR3 has 15 residues. The CDR3 DNA sequence: TGTGCCAGCAGTCCAGGCGGACAGGTTAATTCACCCCTCCACTTT. Its protein is CASSPGGQVNSPLHF.

This clonotype has a handful of counts. The chain carries TRBV10-3 and TRBJ2-2; weak D call: TRBD2 (7 bases). CDR1 is ENHRY, CDR2 SYGVKD, per germline. The CDR3 loop spans 15 amino acids. Trimming cost V 10 bases and J 2 bases, with 17 bases left between them. In DNA form, the CDR3 reads TGTGCCACCGCCCGAGGGGGGGGAAACACCGGGGAGCTGTTTTTT. It specifies CATARGGGNTGELFF.

This clonotype was counted many times. The chain employs TRBV5-1 and TRBJ2-4, with D perhaps matching TRBD2 (5 bases). The V and J ends lost 3 bases and 8 bases respectively, with 12 bases between them. CDR1 and CDR2 (germline): SGHRS, YFSETQ. This CDR3 contains 13 residues. CDR3 residues: CASSWSGSDIQYF. The CDR3 nucleotides are TGCGCCAGCAGCTGGTCGGGATCAGACATTCAGTACTTC.

This chain joins TRBV7-2 and TRBJ1-1; 7 positions agree with TRBD1. In germline, CDR1 is SGHTA, CDR2 FQGNSA. Germline trimming cut 4 bases from V and 8 bases from J; bases unmatched to any gene: 4. The CDR3 is made up of 12 amino acids. CDR3 nucleotides: TGTGCCAGCAGCTCCAGGGGGGGGGAAGCTTTCTTT. Protein: CASSSRGGEAFF.

This chain connects TRBV29-1 to TRBJ2-3, with unresolved D. The CDR3 extends over 13 amino acids. With 1 base removed from V and 2 bases from J, the gap between germline ends came to 7 bases. Germline V lookup: CDR1 SQVTM, CDR2 ANQGSEA. CDR3 DNA sequence: TGCAGCGTTGAAGTACCAAACACAGATACGCAGTATTTT. Its translation: CSVEVPNTDTQYF.